This TCR beta chain was obtained from a study of blood T cell repertoires in COVID-19. The overall study: Spain, Italy and the United States supplied samples that represented acute and convalescent COVID-19. PBMCs, B-cell-depleted T cells, or T cells provided the cDNA or gDNA that made up the material.

V lost 5 bases, J lost 2 bases, and 19 bases lay in between. CDR3 length: 16 residues. Germline V CDR1 and CDR2: SGDLS, YYNGEE. Repertoires were generated with immunoSEQ multiplex PCR, while TCRdb's copy carries only in-frame clones and drops some. The sample gives around 58,000 clones, 91% of which show up once; about 7.3% is in the top ten. Sample: peripheral blood. The origin of this receptor is a woman in her sixties with active or convalescent COVID-19. The chain uses TRBV9 and TRBJ1-2; D perhaps matches TRBD1 (6 bases). CDR3 protein: CASRGGRGGQNYGYTF. The CDR3, as DNA: TGTGCCAGCAGAGGAGGCAGGGGAGGGCAAAACTATGGCTACACCTTC.